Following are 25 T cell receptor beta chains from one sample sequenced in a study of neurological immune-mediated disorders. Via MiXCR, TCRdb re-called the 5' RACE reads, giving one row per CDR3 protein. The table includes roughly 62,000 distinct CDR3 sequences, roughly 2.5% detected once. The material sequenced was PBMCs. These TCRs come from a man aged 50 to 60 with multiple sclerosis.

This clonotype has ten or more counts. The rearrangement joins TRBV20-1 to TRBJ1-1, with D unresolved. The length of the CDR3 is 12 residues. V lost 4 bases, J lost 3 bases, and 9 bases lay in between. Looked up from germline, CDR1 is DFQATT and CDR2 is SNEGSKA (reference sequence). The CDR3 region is CSATPGDTEAFF. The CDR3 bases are TGCAGTGCTACACCCGGGGACACTGAAGCTTTCTTT.

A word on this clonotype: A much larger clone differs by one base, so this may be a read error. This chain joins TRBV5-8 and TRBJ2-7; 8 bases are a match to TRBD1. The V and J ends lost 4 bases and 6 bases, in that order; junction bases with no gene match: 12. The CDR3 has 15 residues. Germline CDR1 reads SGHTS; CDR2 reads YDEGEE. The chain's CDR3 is CASSHRQGSLSEQYF. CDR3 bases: TGTGCCAGCAGCCATCGACAGGGGAGTCTATCCGAGCAGTACTTC. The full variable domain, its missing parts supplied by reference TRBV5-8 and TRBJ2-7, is EAGVTQSPTHLIKTRGQQATLRCSPISGHTSVYWYQQALGLGLQFLLWYDEGEERNRGNFPPRFSGRQFPNYSSELNVNALELEDSALYLCASSHRQGSLSEQYFGPGTRLTVT.

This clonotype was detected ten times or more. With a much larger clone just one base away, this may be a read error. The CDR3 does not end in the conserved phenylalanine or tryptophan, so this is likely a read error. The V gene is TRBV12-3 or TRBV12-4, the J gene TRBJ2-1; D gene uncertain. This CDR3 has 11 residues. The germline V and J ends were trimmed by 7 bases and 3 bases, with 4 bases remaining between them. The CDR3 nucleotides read TGTGCCAGCAAGAACTACAATGAGCAGTTCTGC. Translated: CASKNYNEQFC.

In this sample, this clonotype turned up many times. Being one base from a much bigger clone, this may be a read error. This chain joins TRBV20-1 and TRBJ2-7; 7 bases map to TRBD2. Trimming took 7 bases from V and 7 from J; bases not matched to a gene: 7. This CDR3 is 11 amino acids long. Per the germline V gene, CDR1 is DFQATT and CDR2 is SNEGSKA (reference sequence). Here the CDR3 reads CSGAGTEEQYF. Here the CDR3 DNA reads TGCAGTGGAGCGGGAACGGAAGAGCAGTACTTC.

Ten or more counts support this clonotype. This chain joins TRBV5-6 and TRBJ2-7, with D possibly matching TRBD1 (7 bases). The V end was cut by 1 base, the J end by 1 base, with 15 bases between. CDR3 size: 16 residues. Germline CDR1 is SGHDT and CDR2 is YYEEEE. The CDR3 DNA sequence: TGTGCCAGCAGCTTGACGAGGCCAGGGGGGTCCTACGAGCAGTACTTC. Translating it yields CASSLTRPGGSYEQYF.

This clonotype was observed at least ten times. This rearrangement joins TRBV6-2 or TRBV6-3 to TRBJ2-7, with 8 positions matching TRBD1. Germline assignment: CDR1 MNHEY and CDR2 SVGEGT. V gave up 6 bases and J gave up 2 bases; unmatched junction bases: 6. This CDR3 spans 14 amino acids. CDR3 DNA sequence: TGTGCCAGCAGGACGGGACAGGCAACCTACGAGCAGTACTTC. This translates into CASRTGQATYEQYF.

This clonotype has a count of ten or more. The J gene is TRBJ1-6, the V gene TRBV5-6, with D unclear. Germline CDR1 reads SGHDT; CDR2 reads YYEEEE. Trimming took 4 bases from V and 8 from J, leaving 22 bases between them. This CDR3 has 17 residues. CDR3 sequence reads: CASSGGSARRVDSPLHF. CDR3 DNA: TGTGCCAGCAGCGGTGGGTCAGCCCGAAGGGTGGATTCACCCCTCCACTTT.

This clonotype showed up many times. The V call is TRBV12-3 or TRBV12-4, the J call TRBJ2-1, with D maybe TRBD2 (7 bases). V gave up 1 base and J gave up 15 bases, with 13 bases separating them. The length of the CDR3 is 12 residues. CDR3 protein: CASSLGGGALFF. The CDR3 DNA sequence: TGTGCCAGCAGTTTAGGGGGGGGGGCCCTGTTCTTC.

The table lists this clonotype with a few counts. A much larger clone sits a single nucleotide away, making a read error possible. The DNA for the CDR3 is TGCAGTGCTAGAGATGCAGGTCCCATCATTACCTACAATGCGCAGTTCTTC. This gives the protein CSARDAGPIITYNAQFF. This chain joins TRBV20-1 and TRBJ2-1; no definite D call. Per germline, CDR1 DFQATT and CDR2 SNEGSKA (reference sequence). The CDR3 length is 17 residues.

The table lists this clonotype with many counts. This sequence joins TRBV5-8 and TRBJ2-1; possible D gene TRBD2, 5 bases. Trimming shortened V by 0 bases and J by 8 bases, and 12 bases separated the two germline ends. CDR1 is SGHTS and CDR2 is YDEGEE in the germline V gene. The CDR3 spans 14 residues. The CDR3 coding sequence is TGTGCCAGCAGCTTGGTAGGTGCGCGGGATGAGCAGTTCTTC. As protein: CASSLVGARDEQFF.

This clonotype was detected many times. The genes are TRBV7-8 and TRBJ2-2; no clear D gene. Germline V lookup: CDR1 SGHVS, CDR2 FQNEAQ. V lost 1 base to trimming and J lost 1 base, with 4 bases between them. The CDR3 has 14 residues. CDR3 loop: CASSLGGNTGELFF. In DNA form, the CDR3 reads TGTGCCAGCAGCTTAGGGGGGAACACCGGGGAGCTGTTTTTT.

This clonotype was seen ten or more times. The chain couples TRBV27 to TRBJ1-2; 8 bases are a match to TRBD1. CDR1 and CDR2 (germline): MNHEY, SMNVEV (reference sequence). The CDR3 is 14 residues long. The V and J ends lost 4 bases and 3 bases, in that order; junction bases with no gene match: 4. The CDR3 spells CASSWTGRDYGYTF. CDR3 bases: TGTGCCAGCAGTTGGACAGGGAGGGACTATGGCTACACCTTC.

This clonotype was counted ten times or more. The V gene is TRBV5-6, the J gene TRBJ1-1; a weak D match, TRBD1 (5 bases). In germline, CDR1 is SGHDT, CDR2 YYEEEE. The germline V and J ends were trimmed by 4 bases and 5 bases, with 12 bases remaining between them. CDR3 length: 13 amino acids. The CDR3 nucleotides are TGTGCCAGCAGCGGCCGGGGGACGACTGAAGCTTTCTTT. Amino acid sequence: CASSGRGTTEAFF.

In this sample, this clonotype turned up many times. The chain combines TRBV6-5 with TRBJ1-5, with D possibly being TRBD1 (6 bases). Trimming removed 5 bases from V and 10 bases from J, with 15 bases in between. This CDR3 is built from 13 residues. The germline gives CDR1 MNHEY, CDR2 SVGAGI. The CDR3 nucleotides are TGTGCCAGCAGTCCCCCGGCAGGGGTCCCCCAGCATTTT. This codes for CASSPPAGVPQHF.

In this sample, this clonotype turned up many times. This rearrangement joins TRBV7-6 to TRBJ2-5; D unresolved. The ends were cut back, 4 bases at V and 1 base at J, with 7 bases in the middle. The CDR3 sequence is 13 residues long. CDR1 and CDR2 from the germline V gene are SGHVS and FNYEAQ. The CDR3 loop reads CASSSVPQETQYF. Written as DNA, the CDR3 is TGTGCCAGCAGCTCCGTACCCCAAGAGACCCAGTACTTC.

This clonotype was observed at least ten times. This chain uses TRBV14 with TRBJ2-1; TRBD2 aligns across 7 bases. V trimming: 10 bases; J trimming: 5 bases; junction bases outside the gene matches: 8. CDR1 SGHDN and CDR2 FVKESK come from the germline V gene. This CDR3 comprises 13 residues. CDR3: CATRRAGDNEQFF. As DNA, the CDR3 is TGTGCCACCAGGCGGGCGGGGGACAATGAGCAGTTCTTC.

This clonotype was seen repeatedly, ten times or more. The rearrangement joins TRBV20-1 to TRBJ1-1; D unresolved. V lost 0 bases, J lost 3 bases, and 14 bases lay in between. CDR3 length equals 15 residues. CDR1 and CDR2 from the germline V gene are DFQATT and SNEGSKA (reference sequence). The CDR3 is CSARDEGGLDTEAFF. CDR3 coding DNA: TGCAGTGCTAGAGATGAGGGAGGGCTGGACACTGAAGCTTTCTTT.

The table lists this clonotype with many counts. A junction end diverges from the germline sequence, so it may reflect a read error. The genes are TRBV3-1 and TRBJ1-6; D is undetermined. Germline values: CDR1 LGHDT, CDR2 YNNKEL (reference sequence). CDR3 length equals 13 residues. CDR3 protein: CASRQLGNTPLHF. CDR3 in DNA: TGTGCCAGCAGGCAGCTGGGTAATACACCCCTCCACTTT.

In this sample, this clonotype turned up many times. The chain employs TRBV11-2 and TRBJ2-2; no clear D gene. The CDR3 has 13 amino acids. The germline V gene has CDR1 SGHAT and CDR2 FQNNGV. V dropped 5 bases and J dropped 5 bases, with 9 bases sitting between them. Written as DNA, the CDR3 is TGTGCCAGCAGCACCAGCAATACCGGGGAGCTGTTTTTT. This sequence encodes CASSTSNTGELFF.

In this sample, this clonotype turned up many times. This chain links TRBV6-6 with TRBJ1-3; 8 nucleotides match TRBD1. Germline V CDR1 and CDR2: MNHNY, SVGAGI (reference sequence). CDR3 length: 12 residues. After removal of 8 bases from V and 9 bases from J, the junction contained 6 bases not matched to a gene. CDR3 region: CASGTGMSTIYF. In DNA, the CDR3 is TGTGCCAGCGGGACAGGCATGTCCACCATATATTTT.

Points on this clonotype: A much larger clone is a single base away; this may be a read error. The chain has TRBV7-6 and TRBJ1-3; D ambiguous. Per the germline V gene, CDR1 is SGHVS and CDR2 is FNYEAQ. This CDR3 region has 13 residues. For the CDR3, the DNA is TGTGCCAGCAGCTCCAGCCATGGAAAAACCATATATTTT. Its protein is CASSSSHGKTIYF.

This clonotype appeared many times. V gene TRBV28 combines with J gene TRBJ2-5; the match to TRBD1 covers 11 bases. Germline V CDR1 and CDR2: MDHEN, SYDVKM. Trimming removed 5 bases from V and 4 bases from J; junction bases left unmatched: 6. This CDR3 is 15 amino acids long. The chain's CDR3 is CASSRTGTGGETQYF. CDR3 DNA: TGTGCCAGCAGTCGAACCGGGACAGGGGGAGAGACCCAGTACTTC.

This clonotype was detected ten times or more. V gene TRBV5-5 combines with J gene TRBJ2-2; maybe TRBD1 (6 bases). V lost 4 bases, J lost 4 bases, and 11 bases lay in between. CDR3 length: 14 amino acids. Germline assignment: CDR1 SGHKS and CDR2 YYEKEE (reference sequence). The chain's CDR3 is CASSLGTPTGELFF. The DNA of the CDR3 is TGTGCCAGCAGCCTCGGGACACCCACCGGGGAGCTGTTTTTT. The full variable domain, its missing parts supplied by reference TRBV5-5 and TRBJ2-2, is DAGVTQSPTHLIKTRGQQVTLRCSPISGHKSVSWYQQVLGQGPQFIFQYYEKEERGRGNFPDRFSARQFPNYSSELNVNALLLGDSALYLCASSLGTPTGELFFGEGSRLTVL.

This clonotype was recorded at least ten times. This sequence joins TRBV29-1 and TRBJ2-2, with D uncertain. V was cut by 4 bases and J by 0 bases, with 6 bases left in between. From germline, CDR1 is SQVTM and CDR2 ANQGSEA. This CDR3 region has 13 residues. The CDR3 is CSVAVSNTGELFF. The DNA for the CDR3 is TGCAGCGTTGCAGTGTCGAACACCGGGGAGCTGTTTTTT.

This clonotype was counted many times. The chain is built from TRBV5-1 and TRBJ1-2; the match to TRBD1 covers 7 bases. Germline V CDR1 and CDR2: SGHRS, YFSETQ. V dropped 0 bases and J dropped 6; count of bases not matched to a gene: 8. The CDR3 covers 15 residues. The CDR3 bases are TGCGCCAGCAGCTTGGTTCCGGGACAGCAGGATGGCTACACCTTC. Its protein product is CASSLVPGQQDGYTF.